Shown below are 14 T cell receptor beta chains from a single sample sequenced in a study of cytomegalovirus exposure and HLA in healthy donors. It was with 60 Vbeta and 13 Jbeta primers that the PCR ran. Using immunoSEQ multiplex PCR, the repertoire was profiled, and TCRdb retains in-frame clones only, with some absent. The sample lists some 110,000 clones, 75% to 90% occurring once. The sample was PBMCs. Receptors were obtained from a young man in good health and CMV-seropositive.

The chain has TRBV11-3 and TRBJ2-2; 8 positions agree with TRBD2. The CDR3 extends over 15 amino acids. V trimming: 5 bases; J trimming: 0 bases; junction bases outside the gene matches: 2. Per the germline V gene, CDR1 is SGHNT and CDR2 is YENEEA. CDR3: CASSPGGANTGELFF. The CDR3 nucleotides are TGTGCCAGCAGCCCCGGGGGGGCGAACACCGGGGAGCTGTTTTTT.

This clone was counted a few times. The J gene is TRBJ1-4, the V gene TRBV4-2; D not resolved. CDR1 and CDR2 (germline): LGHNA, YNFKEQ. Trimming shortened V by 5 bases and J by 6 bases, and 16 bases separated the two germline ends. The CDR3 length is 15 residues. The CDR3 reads CASSTRPGSDEKLFF. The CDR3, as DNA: TGTGCCAGCAGCACGCGCCCTGGGAGTGATGAAAAACTGTTTTTT.

CDR3 in amino acids: CASSRVGTKNGYTF. CDR3 in DNA: TGTGCCAGCAGTAGAGTCGGGACAAAGAATGGCTACACCTTC. The J gene is TRBJ1-2, the V gene TRBV6-1; D is perhaps TRBD1 (6 bases). V shed 5 bases and J shed 6 bases, with 16 bases lying between them. The CDR3 runs to 14 residues. CDR1 MNHNS and CDR2 SASEGT come from the germline V gene.

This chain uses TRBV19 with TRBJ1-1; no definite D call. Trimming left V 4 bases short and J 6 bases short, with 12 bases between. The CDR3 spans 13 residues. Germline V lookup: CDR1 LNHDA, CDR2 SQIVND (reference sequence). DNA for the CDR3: TGTGCCAGTAGTACCCCTCTGGCCCCTGAAGCTTTCTTT. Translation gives CASSTPLAPEAFF. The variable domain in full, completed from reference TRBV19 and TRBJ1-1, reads DGGITQSPKYLFRKEGQNVTLSCEQNLNHDAMYWYRQDPGQGLRLIYYSQIVNDFQKGDIAEGYSVSREKKESFPLTVTSAQKNPTAFYLCASSTPLAPEAFFGQGTRLTVV.

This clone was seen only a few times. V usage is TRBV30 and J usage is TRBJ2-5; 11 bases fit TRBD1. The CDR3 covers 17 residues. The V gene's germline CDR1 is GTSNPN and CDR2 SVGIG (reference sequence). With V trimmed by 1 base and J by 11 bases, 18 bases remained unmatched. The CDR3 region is CAWSGRTGGAPALEQYF. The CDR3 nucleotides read TGTGCCTGGAGTGGTCGGACAGGGGGCGCCCCGGCTTTGGAGCAGTACTTC.

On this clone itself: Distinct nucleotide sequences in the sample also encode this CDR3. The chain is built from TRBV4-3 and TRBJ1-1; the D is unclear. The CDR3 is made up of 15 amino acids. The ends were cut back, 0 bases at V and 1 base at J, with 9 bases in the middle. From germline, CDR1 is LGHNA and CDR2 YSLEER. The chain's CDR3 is CASSQDTAANTEAFF. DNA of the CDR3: TGCGCCAGCAGCCAAGATACCGCGGCGAACACTGAAGCTTTCTTT.

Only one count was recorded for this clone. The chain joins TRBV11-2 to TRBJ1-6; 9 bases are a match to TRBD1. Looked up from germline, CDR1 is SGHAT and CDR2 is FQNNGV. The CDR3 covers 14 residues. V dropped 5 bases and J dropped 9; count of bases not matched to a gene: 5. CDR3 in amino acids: CASSTQGAGSPLHF. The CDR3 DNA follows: TGTGCCAGCAGCACACAGGGGGCCGGTTCACCCCTCCACTTT.

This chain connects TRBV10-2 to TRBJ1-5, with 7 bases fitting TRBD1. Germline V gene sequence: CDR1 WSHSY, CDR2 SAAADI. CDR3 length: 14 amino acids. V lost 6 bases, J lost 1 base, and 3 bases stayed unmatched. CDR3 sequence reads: CASSRTGSNQPQHF. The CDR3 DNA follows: TGCGCCAGCAGCAGGACAGGAAGCAATCAGCCCCAGCATTTT.

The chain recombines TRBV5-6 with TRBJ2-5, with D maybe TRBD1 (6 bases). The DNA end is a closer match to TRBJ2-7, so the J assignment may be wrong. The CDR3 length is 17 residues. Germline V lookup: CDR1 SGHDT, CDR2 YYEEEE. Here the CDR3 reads CASSLTGMYGTSYEQYF. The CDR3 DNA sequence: TGTGCCAGCAGCCTCACAGGGATGTACGGGACATCCTACGAGCAGTACTTC.

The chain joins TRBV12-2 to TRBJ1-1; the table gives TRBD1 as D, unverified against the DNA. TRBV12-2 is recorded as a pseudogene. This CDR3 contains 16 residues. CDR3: CASRQPGQGMNTEAFF. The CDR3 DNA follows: TGTGCAAGTCGCCAACCGGGACAGGGGATGAACACTGAAGCTTTCTTT.

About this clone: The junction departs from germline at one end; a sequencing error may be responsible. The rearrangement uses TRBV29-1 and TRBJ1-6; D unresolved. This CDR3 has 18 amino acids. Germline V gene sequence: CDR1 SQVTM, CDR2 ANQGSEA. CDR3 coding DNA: TGCAGCGTTGACAGGCTCCCTTGTTGCCCATGCTATGATTCACCCCTCCACTTT. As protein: CSVDRLPCCPCYDSPLHF.

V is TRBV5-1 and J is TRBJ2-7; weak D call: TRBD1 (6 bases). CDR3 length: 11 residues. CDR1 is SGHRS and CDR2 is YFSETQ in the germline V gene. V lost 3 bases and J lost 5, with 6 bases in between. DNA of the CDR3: TGCGCCAGCAGCTCAGGGGACGAGCAGTACTTC. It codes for CASSSGDEQYF.

Written as DNA, the CDR3 is TGTGCCAGCAGTGGCACAACAGGGGGCAATGAGCAGTTCTTC. Protein sequence: CASSGTTGGNEQFF. The V gene is TRBV6-5, the J gene TRBJ2-1; 8 nucleotides agree with TRBD1. The CDR3 runs 14 residues. Germline CDR1 is MNHEY and CDR2 is SVGAGI. The J segment lost 6 bases and the V segment lost 5 bases, leaving 6 bases of the junction unmatched.

The CDR3, as DNA: TGTGCCAGTAGTATAGATCTAGGGGGAGCTGGGCACAATGAGCAGTTCTTC. Its translation is CASSIDLGGAGHNEQFF. The V and J genes are TRBV19 and TRBJ2-1; tentatively, D is TRBD1 (6 bases). The germline V gene encodes CDR1 LNHDA and CDR2 SQIVND (reference sequence). Trimming removed 0 bases from V and 5 bases from J, with 17 bases in between. This CDR3 has 17 residues.